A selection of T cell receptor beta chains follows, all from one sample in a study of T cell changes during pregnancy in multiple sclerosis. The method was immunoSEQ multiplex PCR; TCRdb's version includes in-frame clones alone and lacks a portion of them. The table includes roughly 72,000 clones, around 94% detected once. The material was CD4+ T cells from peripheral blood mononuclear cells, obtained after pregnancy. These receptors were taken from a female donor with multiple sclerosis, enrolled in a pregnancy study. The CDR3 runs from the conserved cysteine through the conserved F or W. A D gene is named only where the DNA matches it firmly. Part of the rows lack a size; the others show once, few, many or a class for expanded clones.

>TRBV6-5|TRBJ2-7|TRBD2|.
TGTGCCAGCAGTTGGGGAAGGGAGGGATTGCCGACCTTC
CASSWGREGLPTF
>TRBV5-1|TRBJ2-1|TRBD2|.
TGCGCCAGCAGCTTGGAGGTCGGGCTAGCGGGCGGCGAGCAGTTCTTC
CASSLEVGLAGGEQFF
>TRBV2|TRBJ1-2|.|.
TGTGCCAGCAGCGTTAAATATGGCTACACCTTC
CASSVKYGYTF
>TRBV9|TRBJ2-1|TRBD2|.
TGTGCCAGCAGCGTAGGACTAGCGGGAGGTGAGAATGAGCAGTTCTTC
CASSVGLAGGENEQFF
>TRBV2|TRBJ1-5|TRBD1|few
TGTGCCAGCAGTGTACAGGGGGCTATTCAGCCCCAGCATTTT
CASSVQGAIQPQHF
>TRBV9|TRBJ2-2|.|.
TGTGCCAGCAGCTACACAGGGTCCGGGGAGCTGTTTTTT
CASSYTGSGELFF
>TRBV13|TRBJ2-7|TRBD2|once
TGTGCCAGCAGCCGACTAGCGGGAGGTCACGAGCAGTACTTC
CASSRLAGGHEQYF
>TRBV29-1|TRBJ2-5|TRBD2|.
TGCAGCGTTGTGGGGGGAGGGGAAGAGACCCAGTACTTC
CSVVGGGEETQYF
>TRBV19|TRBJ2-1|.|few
TGTGCCAGTAGCCCCAACTTCTACAATGAGCAGTTCTTC
CASSPNFYNEQFF
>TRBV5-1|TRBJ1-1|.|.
TGCGCCAGCAGCTTGGCCGAGGGCCGGTATTCCACTGAAGCTTTCTTT
CASSLAEGRYSTEAFF
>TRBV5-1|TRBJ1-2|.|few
TGCGCCAGCAGCCCCCTCGCCGAGGGAAGCATCTATGGCTACACCTTC
CASSPLAEGSIYGYTF
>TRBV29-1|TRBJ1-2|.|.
TGCAGCGTTGTAGGGGCCCAGGCCGGCTACACCTTC
CSVVGAQAGYTF
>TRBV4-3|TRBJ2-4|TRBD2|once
TGCGCCAGCAGCCTAGCGGGGAACAACATTCAGTACTTC
CASSLAGNNIQYF
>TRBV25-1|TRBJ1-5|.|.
TGTGCCAGCAGTTTGGGGGGGCTACAGCCCCAGCATTTT
CASSLGGLQPQHF
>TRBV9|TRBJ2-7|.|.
TGTGCCAGCAGCGGACGACAGGTCGGTGATTGGCAGTACTTC
CASSGRQVGDWQYF
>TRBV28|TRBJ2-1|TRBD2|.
TGTGCCAGCAGTGGGACTAGCGGGGGATGGTACAATGAGCAGTTCTTC
CASSGTSGGWYNEQFF
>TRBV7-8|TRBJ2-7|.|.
TGTGCCAGCAGCACCCGGGTTAGCGGAAGCTACGAGCAGTACTTC
CASSTRVSGSYEQYF
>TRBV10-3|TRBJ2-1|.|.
TGTGCCATCTGGGTTCCAGGGTATAATGAGCAGTTCTTC
CAIWVPGYNEQFF
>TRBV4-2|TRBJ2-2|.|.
TGTGCCAGCAGCCAAGTTTCCGTCGCCGGGGAGCTGTTTTTT
CASSQVSVAGELFF
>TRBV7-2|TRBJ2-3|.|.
TGTGCCAGCAGCTCCCCGTTTGGCAAAGATACGCAGTATTTT
CASSSPFGKDTQYF
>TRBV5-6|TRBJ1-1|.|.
TGTGCCAGCAGGAATTACAGGGTGAACACTGAAGCTTTCTTT
CASRNYRVNTEAFF
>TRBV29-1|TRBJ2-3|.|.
TGCAGCGTTGAACGGACTCTTTCCGTAGATACGCAGTATTTT
CSVERTLSVDTQYF
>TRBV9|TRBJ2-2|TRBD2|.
TGTGCCAGCAGCGTAGAAGGGGGAGGACTAGCGCGGGCCGGGGAGCTGTTTTTT
CASSVEGGGLARAGELFF
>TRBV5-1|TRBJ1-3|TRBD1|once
TGCGCCAGCAGCTTGCGGACAGGCGCTTACTCTGGAAACACCATATATTTT
CASSLRTGAYSGNTIYF
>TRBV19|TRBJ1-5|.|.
TGTGCCAGTAGTATTGCGGTTTCCGGAAGCAATCAGCCCCAGCATTTT
CASSIAVSGSNQPQHF
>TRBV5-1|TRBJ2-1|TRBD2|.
TGCGCCAGCAGCCTGGGACTAGCGTACAATGAGCAGTTCTTC
CASSLGLAYNEQFF
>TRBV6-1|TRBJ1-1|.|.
TGTGCCAGCGGGACAAAACCGAACACTGAAGCTTTCTTT
CASGTKPNTEAFF
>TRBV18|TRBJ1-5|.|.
TGTGCCAGCTCACCTGGGGCCCAGGGGAATCAGCCCCAGCATTTT
CASSPGAQGNQPQHF
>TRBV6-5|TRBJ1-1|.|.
TGTGCCAGCAGTCCCTCTTGGGCAGCCAGGGCTTTCTTT
CASSPSWAARAFF
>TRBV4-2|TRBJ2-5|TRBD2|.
TGTGCCAGCAGCCAACCGACTAGCGGGAAAGAGACCCAGTACTTC
CASSQPTSGKETQYF
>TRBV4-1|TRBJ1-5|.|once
TGCGCCAGCAGCCTCCTTGTTGGGGGGGCCAATCAGCCCCAGCATTTT
CASSLLVGGANQPQHF
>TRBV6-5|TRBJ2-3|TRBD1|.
TGTGCCAGCGGAGACAGGGGGCCCACAGATACGCAGTATTTT
CASGDRGPTDTQYF
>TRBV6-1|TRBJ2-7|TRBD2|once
TGTGCCAGCAGGCTAGCGGGGGGGAACTACGAGCAGTACTTC
CASRLAGGNYEQYF
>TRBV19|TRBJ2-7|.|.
TGTGCCAGTAGTCAGGGCCAACGACAGCCGATTGAGCAGCAGTACTTC
CASSQGQRQPIEQQYF
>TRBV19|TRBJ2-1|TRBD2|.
TGTGCCAGTAGTATCCTAGCGGGTAATGAGCAGTTCTTC
CASSILAGNEQFF
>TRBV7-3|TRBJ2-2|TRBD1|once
TGTGCCAGCAGCTTAACGGGGGACAGGGTGAACACCGGGGAGCTGTTTTTT
CASSLTGDRVNTGELFF
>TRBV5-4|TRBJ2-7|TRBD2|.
TGTGCCAGCAGCAGCGGGGGGGTCTACGAGCAGTACTTC
CASSSGGVYEQYF
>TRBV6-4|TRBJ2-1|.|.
TGTGCCAGCAGCGGACAGATCGACAGCAATGAGCAGTTCTTC
CASSGQIDSNEQFF
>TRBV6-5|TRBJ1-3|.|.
TGTGCCAGCAGTTACCGGGGGGCTGGAAACACCATATATTTT
CASSYRGAGNTIYF
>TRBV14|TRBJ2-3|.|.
TGTGCCAGCAGCCAAGGCCTCAGCTGGGCCACAGATACGCAGTATTTT
CASSQGLSWATDTQYF
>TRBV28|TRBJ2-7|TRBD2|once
TGTGCCAGCACTACTAGCGGGGGCTACGAGCAGTACTTC
CASTTSGGYEQYF